This record covers a single TCR beta chain. The data derive from a study of cytotoxic CD8 clonotypes in ibrutinib-treated CLL. The table came from immunoSEQ multiplex PCR; TCRdb's copy has only in-frame clones and leaves some out. The data contain 200,000 to 250,000 clones, 70% of them singletons. Germline V gene data show CDR1 as MNHNS and CDR2 as SASEGT. V lost 10 bases to trimming and J lost 2 bases, with 14 bases between them. The CDR3 sequence is 13 residues long. Sample: PBMCs, taken after 12 months of ibrutinib treatment. V is TRBV6-1 and J is TRBJ1-1; D is unclear. The receptor was derived from a human donor with chronic lymphocytic leukemia. CDR3 DNA sequence: TGTGCCACTTCTCAGAGCCTAAACACTGAAGCTTTCTTT. Translation gives CATSQSLNTEAFF.